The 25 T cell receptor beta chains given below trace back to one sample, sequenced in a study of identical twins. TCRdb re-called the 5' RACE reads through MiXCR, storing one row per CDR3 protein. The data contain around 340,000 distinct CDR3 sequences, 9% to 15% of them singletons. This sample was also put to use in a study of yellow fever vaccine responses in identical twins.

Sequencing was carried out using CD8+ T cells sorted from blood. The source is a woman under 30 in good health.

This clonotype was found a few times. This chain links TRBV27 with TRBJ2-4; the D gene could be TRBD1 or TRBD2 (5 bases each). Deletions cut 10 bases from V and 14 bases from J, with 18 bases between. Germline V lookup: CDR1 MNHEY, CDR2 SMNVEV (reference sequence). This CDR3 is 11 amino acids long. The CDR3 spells CATQLGTREYF. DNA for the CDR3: TGTGCCACCCAACTAGGGACCAGGGAGTACTTC.

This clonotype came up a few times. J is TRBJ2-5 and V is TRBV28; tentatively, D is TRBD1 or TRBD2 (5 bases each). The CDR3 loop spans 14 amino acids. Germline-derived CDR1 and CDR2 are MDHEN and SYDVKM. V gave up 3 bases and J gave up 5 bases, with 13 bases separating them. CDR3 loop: CASSFWGPKETQYF. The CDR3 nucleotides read TGTGCCAGCAGTTTCTGGGGACCTAAGGAGACCCAGTACTTC. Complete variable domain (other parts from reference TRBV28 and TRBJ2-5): DVKVTQSSRYLVKRTGEKVFLECVQDMDHENMFWYRQDPGLGLRLIYFSYDVKMKEKGDIPEGYSVSREKKERFSLILESASTNQTSMYLCASSFWGPKETQYFGPGTRLLVL.

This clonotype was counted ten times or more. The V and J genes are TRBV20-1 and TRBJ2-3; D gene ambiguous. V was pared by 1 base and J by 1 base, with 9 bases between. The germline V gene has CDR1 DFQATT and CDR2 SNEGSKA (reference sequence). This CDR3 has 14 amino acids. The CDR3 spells CSARGVFRTDTQYF. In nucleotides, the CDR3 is TGCAGTGCTAGAGGGGTCTTCCGCACAGATACGCAGTATTTT.

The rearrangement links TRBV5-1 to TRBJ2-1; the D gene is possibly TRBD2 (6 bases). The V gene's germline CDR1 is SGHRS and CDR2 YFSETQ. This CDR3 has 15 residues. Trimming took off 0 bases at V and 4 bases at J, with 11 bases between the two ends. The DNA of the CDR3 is TGCGCCAGCAGCTTGGAGGTAGCGGCATACAATGAGCAGTTCTTC. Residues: CASSLEVAAYNEQFF.

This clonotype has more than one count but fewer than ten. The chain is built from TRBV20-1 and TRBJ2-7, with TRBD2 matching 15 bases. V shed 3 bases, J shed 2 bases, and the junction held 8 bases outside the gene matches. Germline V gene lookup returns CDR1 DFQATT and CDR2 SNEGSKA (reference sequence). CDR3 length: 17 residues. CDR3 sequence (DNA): TGCAGTGCTAGCGGGGGACTAGCGGGAGGCTATACCTACGAGCAGTACTTC. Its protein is CSASGGLAGGYTYEQYF.

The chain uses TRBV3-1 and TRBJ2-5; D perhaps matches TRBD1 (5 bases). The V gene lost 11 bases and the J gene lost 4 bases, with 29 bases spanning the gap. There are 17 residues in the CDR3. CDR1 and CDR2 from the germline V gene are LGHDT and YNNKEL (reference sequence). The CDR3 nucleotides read TGTGCCTGCTCCACGCAGTGGTCGTGGACACAGCGAGAGACCCAGTACTTC. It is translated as CACSTQWSWTQRETQYF.

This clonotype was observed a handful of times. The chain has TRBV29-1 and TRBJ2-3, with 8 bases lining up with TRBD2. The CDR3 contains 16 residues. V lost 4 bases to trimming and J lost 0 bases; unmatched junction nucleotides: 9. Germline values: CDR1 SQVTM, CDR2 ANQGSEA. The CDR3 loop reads CSVGGEASGSTDTQYF. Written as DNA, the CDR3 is TGCAGCGTTGGAGGGGAGGCTAGCGGGAGCACAGATACGCAGTATTTT.

CDR3 residues: CASSTGQGGETQYF. CDR3 nucleotides: TGTGCCAGCAGCACGGGACAGGGGGGCGAGACCCAGTACTTC. The J gene is TRBJ2-5, the V gene TRBV9, with 11 bases identical to TRBD1. CDR1 is SGDLS, CDR2 YYNGEE, per germline. V lost 4 bases, J lost 5 bases, and 4 bases stayed unmatched. CDR3 length: 14 amino acids.

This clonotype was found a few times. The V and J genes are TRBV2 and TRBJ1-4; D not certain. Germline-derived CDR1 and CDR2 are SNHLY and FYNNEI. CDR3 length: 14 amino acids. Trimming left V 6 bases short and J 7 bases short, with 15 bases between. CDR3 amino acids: CASSSDVVGEKLFF. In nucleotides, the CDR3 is TGTGCCAGCAGCTCGGATGTTGTCGGTGAAAAACTGTTTTTT. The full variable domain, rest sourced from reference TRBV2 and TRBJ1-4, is EPEVTQTPSHQVTQMGQEVILRCVPISNHLYFYWYRQILGQKVEFLVSFYNNEISEKSEIFDDQFSVERPDGSNFTLKIRSTKLEDSAMYFCASSSDVVGEKLFFGSGTQLSVL.

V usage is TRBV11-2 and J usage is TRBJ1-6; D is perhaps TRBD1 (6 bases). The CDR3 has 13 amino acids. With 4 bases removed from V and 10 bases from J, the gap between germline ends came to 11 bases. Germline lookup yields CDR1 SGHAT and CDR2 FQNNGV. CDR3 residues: CASSSGGRSPLHF. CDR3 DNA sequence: TGTGCCAGCAGCTCGGGGGGGCGATCACCCCTCCACTTT.

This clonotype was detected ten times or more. CDR3 region: CASSQGQGWGVYEQYF. Written as DNA, the CDR3 is TGTGCCAGCAGTCAGGGACAGGGGTGGGGGGTCTACGAGCAGTACTTC. The chain links TRBV6-1 to TRBJ2-7, with TRBD1 matching 10 bases. Per germline, CDR1 MNHNS and CDR2 SASEGT. V shed 5 bases, J shed 3 bases, and the junction held 10 bases outside the gene matches. The CDR3 length is 16 residues.

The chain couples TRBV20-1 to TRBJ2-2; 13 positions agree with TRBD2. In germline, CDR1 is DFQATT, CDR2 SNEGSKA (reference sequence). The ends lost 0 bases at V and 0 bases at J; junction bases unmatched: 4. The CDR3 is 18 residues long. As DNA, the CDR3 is TGCAGTGCTAGAGACAAGACTAGCGGGAGGCCGAACACCGGGGAGCTGTTTTTT. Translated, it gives CSARDKTSGRPNTGELFF.

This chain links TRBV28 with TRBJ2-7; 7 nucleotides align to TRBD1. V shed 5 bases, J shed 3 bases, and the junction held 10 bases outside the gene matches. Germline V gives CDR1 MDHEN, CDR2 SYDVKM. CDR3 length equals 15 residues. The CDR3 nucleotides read TGTGCCAGCAGTGACGACCGGGACAGCCGCTACGAGCAGTACTTC. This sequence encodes CASSDDRDSRYEQYF.

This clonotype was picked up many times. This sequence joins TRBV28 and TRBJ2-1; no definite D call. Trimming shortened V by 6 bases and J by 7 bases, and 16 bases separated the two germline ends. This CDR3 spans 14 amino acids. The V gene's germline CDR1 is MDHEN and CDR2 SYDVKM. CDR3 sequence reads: CASSPMGPGNEQFF. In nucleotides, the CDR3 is TGTGCCAGCAGCCCAATGGGCCCCGGGAATGAGCAGTTCTTC.

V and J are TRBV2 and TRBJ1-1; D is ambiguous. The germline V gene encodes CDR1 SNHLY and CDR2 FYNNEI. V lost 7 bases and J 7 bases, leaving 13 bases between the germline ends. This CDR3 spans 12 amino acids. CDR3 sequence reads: CASISEEFEAFF. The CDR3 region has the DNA TGTGCCAGCATTTCGGAGGAGTTTGAAGCTTTCTTT.

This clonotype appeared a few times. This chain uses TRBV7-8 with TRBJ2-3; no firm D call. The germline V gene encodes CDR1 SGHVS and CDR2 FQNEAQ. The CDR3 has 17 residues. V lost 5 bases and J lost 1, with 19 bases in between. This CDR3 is CASSLPNHATGTDTQYF. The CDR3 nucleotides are TGTGCCAGCAGCCTCCCTAATCACGCGACGGGCACAGATACGCAGTATTTT.

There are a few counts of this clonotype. For the CDR3, the DNA is TGCGCCAGCAGCGCAGAAACCGGGACAGGGGAAATCTTTGTGGAGACCCAGTACTTC. It yields the protein CASSAETGTGEIFVETQYF. V is TRBV5-1 and J is TRBJ2-5; 10 positions agree with TRBD1. CDR1 is SGHRS and CDR2 is YFSETQ in the germline V gene. The J segment lost 5 bases and the V segment lost 4 bases, leaving 20 bases of the junction unmatched. This CDR3 region has 19 residues.

The DNA of the CDR3 is TGTGCCAGCAGCCAAGAGGGAGCTCCCTCCTACGAGCAGTACTTC. This codes for CASSQEGAPSYEQYF. The V and J genes are TRBV14 and TRBJ2-7; the D gene is possibly TRBD2 (5 bases). From germline, CDR1 is SGHDN and CDR2 FVKESK. The CDR3 spans 15 residues. V lost 0 bases and J lost 0, with 9 bases in between.

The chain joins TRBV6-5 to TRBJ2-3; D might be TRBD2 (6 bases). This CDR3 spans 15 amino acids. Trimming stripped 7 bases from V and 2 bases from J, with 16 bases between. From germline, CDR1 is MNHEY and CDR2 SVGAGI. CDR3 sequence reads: CASNWVGGVTDTQYF. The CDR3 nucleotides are TGTGCCAGCAATTGGGTTGGAGGGGTCACAGATACGCAGTATTTT.

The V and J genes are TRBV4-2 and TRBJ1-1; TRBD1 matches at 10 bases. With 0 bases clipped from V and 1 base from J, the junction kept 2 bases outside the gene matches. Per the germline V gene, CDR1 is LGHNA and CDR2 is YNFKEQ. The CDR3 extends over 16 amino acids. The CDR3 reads CASSQEGQGWNTEAFF. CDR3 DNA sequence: TGTGCCAGCAGCCAAGAGGGACAGGGGTGGAACACTGAAGCTTTCTTT.

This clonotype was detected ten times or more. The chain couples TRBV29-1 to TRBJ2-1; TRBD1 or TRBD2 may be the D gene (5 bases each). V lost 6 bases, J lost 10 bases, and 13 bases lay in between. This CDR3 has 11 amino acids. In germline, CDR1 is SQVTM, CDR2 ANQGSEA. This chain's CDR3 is CSVEPGPEQFF. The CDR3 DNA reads TGCAGCGTAGAACCGGGGCCCGAGCAGTTCTTC.

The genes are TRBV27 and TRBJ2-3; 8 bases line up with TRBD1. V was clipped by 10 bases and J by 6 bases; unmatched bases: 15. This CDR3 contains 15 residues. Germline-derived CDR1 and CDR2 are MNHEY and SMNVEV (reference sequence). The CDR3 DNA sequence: TGTGCCACCAGGACAGGGTATGGACAGAGGGATACGCAGTATTTT. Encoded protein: CATRTGYGQRDTQYF.

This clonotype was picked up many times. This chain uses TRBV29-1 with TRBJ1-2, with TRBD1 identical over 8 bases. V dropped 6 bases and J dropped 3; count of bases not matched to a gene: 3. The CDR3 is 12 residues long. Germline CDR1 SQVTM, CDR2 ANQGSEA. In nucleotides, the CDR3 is TGCAGCGTACAGGGGGGTGACTATGGCTACACCTTC. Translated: CSVQGGDYGYTF.

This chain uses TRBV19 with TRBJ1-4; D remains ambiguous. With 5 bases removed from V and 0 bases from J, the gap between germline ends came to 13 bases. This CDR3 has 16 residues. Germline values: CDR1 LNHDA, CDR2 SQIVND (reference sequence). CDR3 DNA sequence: TGTGCCAGTAGTTCCTATCAGGAAGCAACTAATGAAAAACTGTTTTTT. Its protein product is CASSSYQEATNEKLFF.

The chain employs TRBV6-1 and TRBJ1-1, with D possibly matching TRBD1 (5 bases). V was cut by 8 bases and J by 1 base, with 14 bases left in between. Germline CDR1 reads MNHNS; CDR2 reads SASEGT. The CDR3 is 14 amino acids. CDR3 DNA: TGTGCCAGCGGCCCGGGGACGGAGAACACTGAAGCTTTCTTT. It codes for CASGPGTENTEAFF.